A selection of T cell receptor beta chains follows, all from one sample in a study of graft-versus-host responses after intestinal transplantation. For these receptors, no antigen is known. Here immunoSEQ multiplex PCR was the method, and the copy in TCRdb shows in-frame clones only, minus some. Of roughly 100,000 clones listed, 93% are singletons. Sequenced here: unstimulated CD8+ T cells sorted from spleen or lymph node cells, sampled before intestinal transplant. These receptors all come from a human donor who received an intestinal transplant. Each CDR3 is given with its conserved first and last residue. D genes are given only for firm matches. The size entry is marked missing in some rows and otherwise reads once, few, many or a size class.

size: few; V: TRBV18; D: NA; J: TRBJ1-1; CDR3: CASSPGGGPEAFF; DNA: TGTGCCAGCTCACCAGGAGGCGGGCCTGAAGCTTTCTTT
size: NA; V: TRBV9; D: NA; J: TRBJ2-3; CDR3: CASSEASEGTDTQYF; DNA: TGTGCCAGCAGCGAGGCCAGCGAGGGCACAGATACGCAGTATTTT
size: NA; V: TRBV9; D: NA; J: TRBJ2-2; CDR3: CASSVENTGELFF; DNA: TGTGCCAGCAGCGTTGAGAACACCGGGGAGCTGTTTTTT
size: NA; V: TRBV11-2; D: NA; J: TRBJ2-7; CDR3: CASSLAPYEQYF; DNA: TGTGCCAGCAGCTTAGCCCCTTACGAGCAGTACTTC
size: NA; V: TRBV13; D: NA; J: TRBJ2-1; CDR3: CASSLVSGGSYNEQFF; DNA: TGTGCCAGCAGTTTGGTTTCAGGGGGGTCCTACAATGAGCAGTTCTTC
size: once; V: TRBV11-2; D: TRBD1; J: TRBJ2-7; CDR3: CASSSWTGRTYEQYF; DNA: TGTGCCAGCAGCTCCTGGACAGGGCGTACCTACGAGCAGTACTTC
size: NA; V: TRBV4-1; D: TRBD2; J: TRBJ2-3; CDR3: CASRSGGGAQDTQYF; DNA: TGCGCCAGCAGGAGCGGGGGAGGGGCCCAAGATACGCAGTATTTT
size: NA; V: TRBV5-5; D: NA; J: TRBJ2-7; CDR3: CASSLEPYTGYEQYF; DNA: TGTGCCAGCAGCTTAGAGCCCTATACAGGTTACGAGCAGTACTTC
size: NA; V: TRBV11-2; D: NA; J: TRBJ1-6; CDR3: CASSPRRDGDSPLHF; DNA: TGTGCCAGCAGCCCCCGCAGGGACGGTGATTCACCCCTCCACTTT
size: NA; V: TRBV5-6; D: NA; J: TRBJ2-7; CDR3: CASSLLADFSYEQYF; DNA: TGTGCCAGCAGCTTGTTGGCAGACTTCTCCTACGAGCAGTACTTC
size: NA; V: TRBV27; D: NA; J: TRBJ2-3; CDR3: CASRETLNLADTQYF; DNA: TGTGCCAGCAGAGAGACATTAAATTTAGCAGATACGCAGTATTTT
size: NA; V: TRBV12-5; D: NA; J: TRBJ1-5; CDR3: CASGLGKGGYSNQPQHF; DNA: TGTGCTAGTGGTTTGGGCAAGGGGGGGTACAGCAATCAGCCCCAGCATTTT
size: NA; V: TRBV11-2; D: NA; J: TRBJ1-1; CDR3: CASSSGPMNTEAFF; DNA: TGTGCCAGCAGCTCCGGGCCGATGAACACTGAAGCTTTCTTT
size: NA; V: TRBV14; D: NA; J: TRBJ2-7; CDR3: CASSQDMDGNHYEQYF; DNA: TGTGCCAGCAGCCAAGATATGGACGGGAACCACTACGAGCAGTACTTC
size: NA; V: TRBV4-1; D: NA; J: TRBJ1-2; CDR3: CASSQEGGGNPHNYGYTF; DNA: TGCGCCAGCAGCCAAGAGGGTGGAGGGAACCCTCATAACTATGGCTACACCTTC
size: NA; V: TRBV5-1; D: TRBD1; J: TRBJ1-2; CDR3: CASSLETGGGYTF; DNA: TGCGCCAGCAGCTTGGAGACAGGGGGTGGCTACACCTTC
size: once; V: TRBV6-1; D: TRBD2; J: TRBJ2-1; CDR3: CASSEDASGAVENEQFF; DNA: TGTGCCAGCAGTGAAGATGCTAGCGGGGCGGTTGAGAATGAGCAGTTCTTC
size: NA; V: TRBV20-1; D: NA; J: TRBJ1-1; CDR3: CSAKKREAFF; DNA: TGCAGTGCTAAGAAGCGTGAAGCTTTCTTT
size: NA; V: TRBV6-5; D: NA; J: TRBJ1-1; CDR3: CASSSMAGVLNTEAFF; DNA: TGTGCCAGCAGTTCAATGGCGGGGGTACTAAACACTGAAGCTTTCTTT
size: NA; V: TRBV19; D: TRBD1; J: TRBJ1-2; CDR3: CASSPGQGDGYTF; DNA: TGTGCCAGTAGCCCGGGACAGGGGGATGGCTACACCTTC
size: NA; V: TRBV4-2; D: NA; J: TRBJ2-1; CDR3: CASSQVDASSYNEQFF; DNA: TGTGCCAGCAGCCAAGTGGACGCTAGCTCCTACAATGAGCAGTTCTTC
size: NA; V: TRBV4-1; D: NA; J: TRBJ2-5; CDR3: CASSQSKGTEPQETQYF; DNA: TGCGCCAGCAGCCAATCAAAGGGCACAGAACCTCAAGAGACCCAGTACTTC
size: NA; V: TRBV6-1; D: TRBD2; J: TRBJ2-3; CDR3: CASSEGIAGFTDTQYF; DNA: TGTGCCAGCAGTGAAGGGATAGCGGGGTTCACAGATACGCAGTATTTT
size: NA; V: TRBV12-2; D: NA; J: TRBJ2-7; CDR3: CASRLPYRGSEQYF; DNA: TGTGCAAGTCGCTTACCATATCGGGGATCCGAGCAGTACTTC
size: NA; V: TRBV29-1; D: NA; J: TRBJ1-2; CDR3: CSVRLTNGYTF; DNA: TGCAGCGTGAGACTGACTAATGGCTACACCTTC
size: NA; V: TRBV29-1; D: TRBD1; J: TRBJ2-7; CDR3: CSGLDRDREQYF; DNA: TGCAGCGGGTTAGACAGGGATCGCGAGCAGTACTTC
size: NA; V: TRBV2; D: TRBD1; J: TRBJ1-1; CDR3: CASRDRQGPNTEAFF; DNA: TGTGCCAGCAGAGACCGACAGGGTCCGAACACTGAAGCTTTCTTT
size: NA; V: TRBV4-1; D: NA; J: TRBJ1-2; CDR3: CASSQDLIRGNYGYTF; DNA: TGCGCCAGCAGCCAAGATCTTATCCGGGGGAACTATGGCTACACCTTC
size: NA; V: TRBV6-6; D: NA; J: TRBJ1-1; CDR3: CASSYGRNTEAFF; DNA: TGTGCCAGCAGTTACGGGAGGAACACTGAAGCTTTCTTT
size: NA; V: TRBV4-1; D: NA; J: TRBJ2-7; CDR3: CASSQGGYEQYF; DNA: TGCGCCAGCAGCCAAGGGGGGTACGAGCAGTACTTC
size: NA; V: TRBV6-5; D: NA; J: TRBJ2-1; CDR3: CASSFPGPHNEQFF; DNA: TGTGCCAGCAGTTTTCCGGGCCCCCACAATGAGCAGTTCTTC
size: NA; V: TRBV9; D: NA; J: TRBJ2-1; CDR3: CASSVVAGMAYNEQFF; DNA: TGTGCCAGCAGCGTAGTGGCCGGGATGGCTTACAATGAGCAGTTCTTC
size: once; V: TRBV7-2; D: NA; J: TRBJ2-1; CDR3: CASSAAPLYNEQFF; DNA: TGTGCCAGCAGCGCGGCCCCCCTATACAATGAGCAGTTCTTC
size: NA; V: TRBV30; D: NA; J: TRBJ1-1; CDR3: CARRVQREAFF; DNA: TGTGCCCGGAGGGTACAGCGAGAAGCTTTCTTT
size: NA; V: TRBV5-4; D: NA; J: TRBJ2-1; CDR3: CASSSNSGPMGLF; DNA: TGTGCCAGCAGCTCCAATAGCGGCCCCATGGGCCTCTTC
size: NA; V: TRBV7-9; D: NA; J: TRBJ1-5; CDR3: CASSLIGQPQHF; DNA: TGTGCCAGCAGCTTAATAGGTCAGCCCCAGCATTTT
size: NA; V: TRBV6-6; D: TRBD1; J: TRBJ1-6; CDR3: CASSLGQGINSPLHF; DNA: TGTGCCAGCAGCCTAGGACAGGGGATTAATTCACCCCTCCACTTT
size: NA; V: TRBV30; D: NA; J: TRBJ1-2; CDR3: CAWSVTGPGGYTF; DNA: TGTGCCTGGAGTGTTACCGGGCCCGGAGGCTACACCTTC
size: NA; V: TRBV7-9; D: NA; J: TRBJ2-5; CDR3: CASSLGREYQETQYF; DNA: TGTGCCAGCAGCTTGGGCAGGGAGTACCAAGAGACCCAGTACTTC
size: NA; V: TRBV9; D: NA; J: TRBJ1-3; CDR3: CASSTSDNAGNTIYF; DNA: TGTGCCAGCAGCACCTCCGACAACGCTGGAAACACCATATATTTT
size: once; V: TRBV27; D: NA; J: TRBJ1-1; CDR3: CASSSRATGVMNTEAFF; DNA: TGTGCCAGCAGTTCTCGGGCCACGGGGGTGATGAACACTGAAGCTTTCTTT
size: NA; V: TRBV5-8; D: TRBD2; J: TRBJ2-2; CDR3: CASSFLSGGAWTGELFF; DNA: TGTGCCAGCAGCTTCTTGAGCGGGGGGGCGTGGACCGGGGAGCTGTTTTTT
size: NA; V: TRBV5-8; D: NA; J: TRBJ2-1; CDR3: CASSLAWRGGDHYNEQFF; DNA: TGTGCCAGCAGCTTGGCCTGGCGGGGCGGGGACCATTACAATGAGCAGTTCTTC
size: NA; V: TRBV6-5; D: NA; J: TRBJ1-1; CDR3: CASSAKGPNTEAFF; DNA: TGTGCCTCTTCAGCTAAAGGGCCGAACACTGAAGCTTTCTTT
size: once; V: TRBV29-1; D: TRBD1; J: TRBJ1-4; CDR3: CSHQGGSEKLFF; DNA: TGCAGCCACCAGGGGGGCAGCGAAAAACTGTTTTTT
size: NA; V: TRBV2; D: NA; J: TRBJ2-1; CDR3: CASSEVINEQFF; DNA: TGTGCCAGCAGTGAAGTCATCAATGAGCAGTTCTTC
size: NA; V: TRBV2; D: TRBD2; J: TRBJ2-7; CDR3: CASNTGLAFEQYF; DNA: TGTGCCAGTAATACGGGACTAGCGTTCGAGCAGTACTTC
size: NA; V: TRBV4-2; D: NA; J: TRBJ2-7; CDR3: CASSQGVDSVYEQYF; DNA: TGTGCCAGCAGCCAGGGGGTGGACAGTGTATACGAGCAGTACTTC
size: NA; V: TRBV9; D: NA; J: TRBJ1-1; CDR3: CASSETSGAEAFF; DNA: TGTGCCAGCAGCGAGACTTCCGGGGCCGAAGCTTTCTTT
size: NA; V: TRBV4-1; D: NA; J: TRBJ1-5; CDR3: CASSQGGQPQHF; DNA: TGCGCCAGCAGCCAAGGAGGGCAGCCCCAGCATTTT
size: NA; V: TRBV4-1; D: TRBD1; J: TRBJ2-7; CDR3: CASSQGPGQGYEQYF; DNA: TGCGCCAGCAGCCAGGGGCCGGGACAGGGCTACGAGCAGTACTTC
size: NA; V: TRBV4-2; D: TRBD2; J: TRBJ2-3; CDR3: CAQNGKASGGTSTDTQYF; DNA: TGTGCCCAAAACGGGAAGGCTAGCGGGGGCACTAGCACAGATACGCAGTATTTT
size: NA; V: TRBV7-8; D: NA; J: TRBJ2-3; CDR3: CASSSQIGGLSRPDTQYF; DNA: TGTGCCAGCAGCTCCCAAATTGGGGGTCTTAGTCGGCCAGATACGCAGTATTTT
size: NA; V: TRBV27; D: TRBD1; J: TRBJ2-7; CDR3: CASSLGGQGTYEQYF; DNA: TGTGCCAGCAGTTTAGGGGGACAGGGTACCTACGAGCAGTACTTC